This is a list of T cell receptor beta chains from one sample in a study of shared clonotypes between healthy human individuals. Libraries were prepared by immunoSEQ multiplex PCR; TCRdb keeps only in-frame clonotypes and omits some of them. The data contain millions of clones, roughly 95% of them seen just once; the ten biggest clones take up roughly 0.13%. The source material was naive CD4+ T cells sorted from blood. Source of these receptors: a man aged 18 to 30 in good health. CDR3s include the opening cysteine and the closing phenylalanine or tryptophan. A D gene is named only where the DNA matches it firmly. Expanded clones get a size class; other rows say once, few or many, or leave the size out.

abundance,v_gene,d_gene,j_gene,CDR3aa,CDR3nt
-,TRBV5-1,-,TRBJ1-4,CASSSQGATNEKLFF,TGCGCCAGCAGTTCCCAGGGCGCAACTAATGAAAAACTGTTTTTT
-,TRBV7-9,-,TRBJ1-3,CASSPDLGGHSGNTIYF,TGTGCCAGCAGCCCAGACCTTGGGGGCCACTCTGGAAACACCATATATTTT
-,TRBV7-6,TRBD2,TRBJ2-7,CASSSGLAGGTYEQYF,TGTGCCAGCAGCTCGGGACTAGCGGGAGGCACCTACGAGCAGTACTTC
-,TRBV1,-,TRBJ1-3,CTSSQVPGSGNTIYF,TGCACCAGCAGCCAAGTTCCAGGGAGTGGAAACACCATATATTTT
once,TRBV9,TRBD2,TRBJ2-1,CASSVTSGGFNEQFF,TGTGCCAGCAGCGTAACTAGCGGGGGATTCAATGAGCAGTTCTTC
-,TRBV6-5,-,TRBJ1-5,CASSTDRFQPQHF,TGTGCCAGCAGTACCGACAGGTTTCAGCCCCAGCATTTT
-,TRBV6-1,TRBD1,TRBJ2-2,CASSEGDREAGELFF,TGTGCCAGCAGTGAAGGGGACAGGGAGGCCGGGGAGCTGTTTTTT
-,TRBV15,TRBD1,TRBJ1-2,CATSRAGTGANYGYTF,TGTGCCACCAGCAGGGCGGGGACAGGGGCTAACTATGGCTACACCTTC
-,TRBV30,-,TRBJ2-2,CAWSRQGTGELFF,TGTGCCTGGAGTCGTCAGGGGACCGGGGAGCTGTTTTTT
-,TRBV18,TRBD1,TRBJ2-2,CASSPGTGMTGELFF,TGTGCCAGCTCACCAGGGACAGGGATGACCGGGGAGCTGTTTTTT
-,TRBV5-1,TRBD1,TRBJ1-1,CASSIRTGGNTEAFF,TGCGCCAGCAGCATCCGGACAGGGGGGAACACTGAAGCTTTCTTT
-,TRBV7-2,-,TRBJ1-2,CASSPDRQYGYTF,TGTGCCAGCAGCCCGGACAGACAATATGGCTACACCTTC
-,TRBV9,-,TRBJ2-3,CASSVDHGRDTQYF,TGTGCCAGCAGCGTAGATCATGGGAGGGATACGCAGTATTTT
-,TRBV6-5,TRBD1,TRBJ1-2,CASSYGGQGRGGYTF,TGTGCCAGCAGTTACGGTGGACAGGGTAGAGGTGGCTACACCTTC
-,TRBV5-6,-,TRBJ2-5,CASREGQRETQYF,TGTGCCAGCAGGGAGGGACAGAGGGAGACCCAGTACTTC
-,TRBV28,TRBD1,TRBJ1-2,CASNEQGIPYGYTF,TGTGCCAGCAACGAACAGGGGATTCCCTATGGCTACACCTTC
-,TRBV4-1,TRBD1,TRBJ1-2,CASSRTGADYGYTF,TGCGCCAGCAGCCGGACAGGGGCGGACTATGGCTACACCTTC
-,TRBV7-8,-,TRBJ1-4,CASSLLGVNREKLFF,TGTGCCAGCAGCTTATTGGGGGTTAATCGGGAAAAACTGTTTTTT
-,TRBV6-1,-,TRBJ1-6,CASSPDRYNSPLHF,TGTGCCAGCAGTCCCGACAGATATAATTCACCCCTCCACTTT
-,TRBV5-1,TRBD1,TRBJ2-7,CASSLAPGQYYEQYF,TGCGCCAGCAGCTTGGCCCCGGGACAGTACTACGAGCAGTACTTC
-,TRBV5-1,TRBD1,TRBJ1-1,CASRARDRALNTEAFF,TGCGCCAGCAGGGCCCGGGACAGAGCTTTGAACACTGAAGCTTTCTTT
once,TRBV11-3,-,TRBJ1-1,CASSLGNGEEAFF,TGTGCCAGCAGCTTAGGAAACGGTGAGGAAGCTTTCTTT
once,TRBV4-1,TRBD1,TRBJ2-7,CASSPRQGIYEQYF,TGCGCCAGCAGCCCCAGACAGGGAATCTACGAGCAGTACTTC
-,TRBV2,TRBD2,TRBJ2-6,CASSYGGSLGANVLTF,TGTGCCAGCAGTTACGGGGGGAGCCTTGGGGCCAACGTCCTGACTTTC
-,TRBV10-3,TRBD2,TRBJ2-5,CAISESFSGRETQYF,TGTGCCATCAGTGAGTCTTTTAGCGGGAGGGAGACCCAGTACTTC
-,TRBV30,-,TRBJ2-3,CAWSTGGRFTDTQYF,TGTGCCTGGAGTACAGGAGGGAGATTCACAGATACGCAGTATTTT
-,TRBV6-1,-,TRBJ1-5,CASSSPFNQPQHF,TGTGCCAGCAGTTCTCCCTTCAATCAGCCCCAGCATTTT
-,TRBV11-2,-,TRBJ2-7,CASSPVGQKSYEQYF,TGTGCCAGCAGCCCTGTGGGGCAGAAATCCTACGAGCAGTACTTC
-,TRBV6-5,-,TRBJ1-1,CASSYMRNTEAFF,TGTGCCAGCAGTTACATGAGGAACACTGAAGCTTTCTTT
-,TRBV11-2,-,TRBJ2-5,CASSLDRSAETQYF,TGTGCCAGCAGCTTAGATAGGTCCGCGGAGACCCAGTACTTC
-,TRBV4-3,-,TRBJ2-5,CASSQEGSQQETQYF,TGCGCCAGCAGCCAAGAGGGCAGCCAGCAAGAGACCCAGTACTTC
-,TRBV7-9,-,TRBJ1-2,CASSPRDFNSDNYGYTF,TGTGCCAGCAGCCCACGGGACTTTAATTCTGATAACTATGGCTACACCTTC
-,TRBV11-2,-,TRBJ2-1,CASSPRGHYNEQFF,TGTGCCAGCAGCCCCCGAGGTCACTACAATGAGCAGTTCTTC
-,TRBV6-1,-,TRBJ2-2,CASSERQVTGELFF,TGTGCCAGCAGTGAAAGGCAGGTCACCGGGGAGCTGTTTTTT
-,TRBV6-5,TRBD1,TRBJ1-1,CASSIQGLGTEAFF,TGTGCCAGCAGTATACAGGGGTTGGGCACTGAAGCTTTCTTT
-,TRBV2,TRBD1,TRBJ1-2,CASNLQGANGYTF,TGTGCCAGCAATCTGCAGGGGGCCAATGGCTACACCTTC
-,TRBV5-4,TRBD1,TRBJ2-6,CASSLNDRAGANVLTF,TGTGCCAGCAGCTTAAATGACAGGGCTGGGGCCAACGTCCTGACTTTC